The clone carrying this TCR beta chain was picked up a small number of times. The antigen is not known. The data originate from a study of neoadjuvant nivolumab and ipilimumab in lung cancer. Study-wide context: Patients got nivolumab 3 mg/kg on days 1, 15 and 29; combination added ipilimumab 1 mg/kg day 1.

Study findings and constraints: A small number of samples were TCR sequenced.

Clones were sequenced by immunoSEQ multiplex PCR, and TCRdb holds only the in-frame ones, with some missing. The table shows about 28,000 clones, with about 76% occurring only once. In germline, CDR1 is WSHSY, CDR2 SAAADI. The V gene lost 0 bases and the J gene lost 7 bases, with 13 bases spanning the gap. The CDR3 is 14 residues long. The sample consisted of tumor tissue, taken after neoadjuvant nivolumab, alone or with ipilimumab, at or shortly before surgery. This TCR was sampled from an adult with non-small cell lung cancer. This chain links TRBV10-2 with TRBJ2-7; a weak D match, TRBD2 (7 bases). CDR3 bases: TGCGCCAGCAGTGAGTCAGGGGGGGGCAGGGAGCAGTACTTC. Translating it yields CASSESGGGREQYF.